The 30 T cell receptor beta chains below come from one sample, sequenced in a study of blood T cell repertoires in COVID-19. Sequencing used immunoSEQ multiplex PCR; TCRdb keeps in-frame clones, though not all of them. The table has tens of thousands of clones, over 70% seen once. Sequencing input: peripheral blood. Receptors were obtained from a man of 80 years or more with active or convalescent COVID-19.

In nucleotides, the CDR3 is TGTGCCAGCAGCGTGGACAGGGCGGGTCTCGGCTACACCTTC. This encodes CASSVDRAGLGYTF. The chain recombines TRBV5-4 with TRBJ1-2; TRBD1 agrees at 8 bases. Germline CDR1 and CDR2: SGHNT and YYREEE (reference sequence). The CDR3 contains 14 residues. Trimming took 4 bases from V and 8 from J; bases not matched to a gene: 10.

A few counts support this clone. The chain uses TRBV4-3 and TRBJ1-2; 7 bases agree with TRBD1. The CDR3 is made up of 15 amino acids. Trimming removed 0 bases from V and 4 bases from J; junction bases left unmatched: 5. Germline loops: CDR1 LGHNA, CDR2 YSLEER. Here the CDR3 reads CASSQDKGAGYGYTF. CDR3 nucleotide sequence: TGCGCCAGCAGCCAAGATAAGGGGGCTGGCTATGGCTACACCTTC.

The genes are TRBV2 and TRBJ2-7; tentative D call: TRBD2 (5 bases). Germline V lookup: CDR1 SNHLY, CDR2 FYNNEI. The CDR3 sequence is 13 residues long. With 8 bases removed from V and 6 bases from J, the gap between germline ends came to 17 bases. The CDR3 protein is CASEGGFKAEQYF. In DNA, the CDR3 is TGTGCCAGCGAAGGCGGGTTCAAGGCCGAGCAGTACTTC.

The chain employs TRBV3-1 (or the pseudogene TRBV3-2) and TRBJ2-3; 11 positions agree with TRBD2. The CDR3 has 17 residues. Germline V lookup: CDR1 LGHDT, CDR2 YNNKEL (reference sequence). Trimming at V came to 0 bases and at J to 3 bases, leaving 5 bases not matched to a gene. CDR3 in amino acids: CASSQEGRLAGTDTQYF. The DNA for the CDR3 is TGTGCCAGCAGCCAAGAGGGGCGACTAGCGGGGACAGATACGCAGTATTTT.

CDR3 amino acids: CASSVGSGFTDTQYF. The CDR3 bases are TGTGCCAGCAGTGTCGGTAGCGGATTCACAGATACGCAGTATTTT. The chain joins TRBV2 to TRBJ2-3, with TRBD2 as a possible D gene (6 bases). The V gene's germline CDR1 is SNHLY and CDR2 FYNNEI. CDR3 length: 15 residues. Trimming stripped 4 bases from V and 2 bases from J, with 13 bases between.

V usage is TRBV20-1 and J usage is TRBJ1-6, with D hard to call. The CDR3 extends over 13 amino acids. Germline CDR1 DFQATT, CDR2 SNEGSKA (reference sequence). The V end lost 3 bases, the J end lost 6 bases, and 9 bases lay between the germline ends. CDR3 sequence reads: CSASSQVNSPLHF. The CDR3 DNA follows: TGCAGTGCTAGTAGCCAGGTTAATTCACCCCTCCACTTT.

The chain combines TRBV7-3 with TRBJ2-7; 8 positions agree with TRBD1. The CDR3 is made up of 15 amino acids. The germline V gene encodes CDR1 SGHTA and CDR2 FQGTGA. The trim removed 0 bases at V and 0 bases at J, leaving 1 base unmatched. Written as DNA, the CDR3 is TGTGCCAGCAGCTTAACCGGGACAGGCTCCTACGAGCAGTACTTC. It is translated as CASSLTGTGSYEQYF.

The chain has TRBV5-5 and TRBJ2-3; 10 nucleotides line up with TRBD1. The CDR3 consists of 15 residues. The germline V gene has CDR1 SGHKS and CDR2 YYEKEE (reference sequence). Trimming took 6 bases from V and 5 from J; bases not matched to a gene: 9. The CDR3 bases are TGTGCCAGCACTGCTAGACAGGGGGCTAGAGATACGCAGTATTTT. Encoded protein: CASTARQGARDTQYF.

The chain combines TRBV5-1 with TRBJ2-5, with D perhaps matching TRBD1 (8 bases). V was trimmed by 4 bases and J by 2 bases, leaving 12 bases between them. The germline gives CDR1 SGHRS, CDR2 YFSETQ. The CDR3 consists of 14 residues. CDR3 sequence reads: CASSPQGGQETQYF. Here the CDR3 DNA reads TGCGCCAGCAGCCCACAGGGGGGGCAAGAGACCCAGTACTTC.

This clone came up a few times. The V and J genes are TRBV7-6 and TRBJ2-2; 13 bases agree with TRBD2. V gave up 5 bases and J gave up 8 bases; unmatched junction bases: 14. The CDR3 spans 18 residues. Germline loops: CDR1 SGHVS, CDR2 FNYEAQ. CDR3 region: CASSTSGLAGELIGELFF. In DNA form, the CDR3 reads TGTGCCAGCAGCACCTCAGGACTAGCGGGGGAACTCATAGGGGAGCTGTTTTTT.

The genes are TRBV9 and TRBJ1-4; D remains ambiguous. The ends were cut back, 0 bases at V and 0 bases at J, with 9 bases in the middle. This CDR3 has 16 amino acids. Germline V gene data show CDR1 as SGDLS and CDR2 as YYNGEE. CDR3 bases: TGTGCCAGCAGCGTAGGGCAGAGCGCAACTAATGAAAAACTGTTTTTT. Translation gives CASSVGQSATNEKLFF. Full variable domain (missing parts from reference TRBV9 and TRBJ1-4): DSGVTQTPKHLITATGQRVTLRCSPRSGDLSVYWYQQSLDQGLQFLIQYYNGEERAKGNILERFSAQQFPDLHSELNLSSLELGDSALYFCASSVGQSATNEKLFFGSGTQLSVL.

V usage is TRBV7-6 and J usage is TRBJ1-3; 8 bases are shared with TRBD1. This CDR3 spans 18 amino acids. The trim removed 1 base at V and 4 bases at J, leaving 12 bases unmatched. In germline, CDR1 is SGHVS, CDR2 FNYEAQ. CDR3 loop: CASSLVQGAAFAGNTIYF. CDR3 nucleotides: TGTGCCAGCAGCTTAGTCCAGGGGGCCGCTTTCGCGGGAAACACCATATATTTT.

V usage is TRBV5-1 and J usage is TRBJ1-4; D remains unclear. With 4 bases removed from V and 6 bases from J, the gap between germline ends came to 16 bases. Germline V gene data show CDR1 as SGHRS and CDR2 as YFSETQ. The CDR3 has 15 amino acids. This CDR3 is CASSLRGRRDEKLFF. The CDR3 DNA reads TGCGCCAGCAGCCTCCGTGGGAGGAGGGATGAAAAACTGTTTTTT. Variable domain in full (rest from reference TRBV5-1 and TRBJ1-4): KAGVTQTPRYLIKTRGQQVTLSCSPISGHRSVSWYQQTPGQGLQFLFEYFSETQRNKGNFPGRFSGRQFSNSRSEMNVSTLELGDSALYLCASSLRGRRDEKLFFGSGTQLSVL.

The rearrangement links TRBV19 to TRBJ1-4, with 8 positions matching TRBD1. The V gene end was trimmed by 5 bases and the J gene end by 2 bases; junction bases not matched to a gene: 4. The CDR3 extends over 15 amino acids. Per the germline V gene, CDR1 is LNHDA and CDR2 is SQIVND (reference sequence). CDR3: CASSRRQGTNEKLFF. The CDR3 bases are TGTGCCAGTAGTCGTAGACAGGGGACTAATGAAAAACTGTTTTTT.

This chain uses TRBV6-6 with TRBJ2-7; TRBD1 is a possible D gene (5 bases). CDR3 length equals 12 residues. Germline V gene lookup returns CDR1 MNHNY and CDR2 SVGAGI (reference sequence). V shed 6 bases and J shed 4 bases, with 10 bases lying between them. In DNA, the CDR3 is TGTGCCAGCAGGGACCAGGGTTACGAGCAGTACTTC. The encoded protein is CASRDQGYEQYF.

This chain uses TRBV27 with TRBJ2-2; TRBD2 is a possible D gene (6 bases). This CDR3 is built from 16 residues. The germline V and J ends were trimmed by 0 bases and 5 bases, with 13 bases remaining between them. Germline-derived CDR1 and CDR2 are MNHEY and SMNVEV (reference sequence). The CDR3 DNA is TGTGCCAGCAGTTTATCCCCGGGGGTGGGGACCGGGGAGCTGTTTTTT. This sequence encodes CASSLSPGVGTGELFF.

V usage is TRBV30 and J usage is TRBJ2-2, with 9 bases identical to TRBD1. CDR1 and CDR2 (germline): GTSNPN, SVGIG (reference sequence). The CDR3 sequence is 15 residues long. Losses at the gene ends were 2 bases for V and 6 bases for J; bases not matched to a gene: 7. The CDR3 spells CAWSPGQGIPGELFF. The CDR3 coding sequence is TGTGCCTGGAGTCCGGGACAGGGAATCCCCGGGGAGCTGTTTTTT.

This CDR3 is CASTLSGGIYEQYF. CDR3 nucleotides: TGTGCCAGCACCCTGAGCGGGGGGATCTACGAGCAGTACTTC. The rearrangement links TRBV5-5 to TRBJ2-7; 9 bases agree with TRBD2. The CDR3 is 14 amino acids. In germline, CDR1 is SGHKS, CDR2 YYEKEE (reference sequence). The trim removed 6 bases at V and 3 bases at J, leaving 7 bases unmatched.

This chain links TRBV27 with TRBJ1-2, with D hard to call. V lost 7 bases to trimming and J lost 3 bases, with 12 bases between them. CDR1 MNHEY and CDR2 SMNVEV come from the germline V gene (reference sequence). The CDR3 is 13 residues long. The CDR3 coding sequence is TGTGCCAGCATCCCCGGTTTCTACTATGGCTACACCTTC. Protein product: CASIPGFYYGYTF.

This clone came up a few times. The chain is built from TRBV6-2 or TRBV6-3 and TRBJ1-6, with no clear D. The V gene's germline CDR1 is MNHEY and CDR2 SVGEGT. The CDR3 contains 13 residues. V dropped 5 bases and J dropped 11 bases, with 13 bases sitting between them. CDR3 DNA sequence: TGTGCCAGCAGTGTAAGGGAGATAACACCCCTCCACTTT. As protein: CASSVREITPLHF.

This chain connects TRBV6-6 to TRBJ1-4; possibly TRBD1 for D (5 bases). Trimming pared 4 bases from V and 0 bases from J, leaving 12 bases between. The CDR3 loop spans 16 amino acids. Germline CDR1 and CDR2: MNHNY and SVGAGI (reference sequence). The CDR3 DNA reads TGTGCCAGCAGTTCCGCAGGAGGGGCAACTAATGAAAAACTGTTTTTT. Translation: CASSSAGGATNEKLFF.

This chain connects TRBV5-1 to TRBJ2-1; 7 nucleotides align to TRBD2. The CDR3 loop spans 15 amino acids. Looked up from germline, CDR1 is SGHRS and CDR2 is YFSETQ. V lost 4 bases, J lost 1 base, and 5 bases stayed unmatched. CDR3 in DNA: TGCGCCAGCAGCGCTGGACTAGTGTCCTACAATGAGCAGTTCTTC. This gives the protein CASSAGLVSYNEQFF.

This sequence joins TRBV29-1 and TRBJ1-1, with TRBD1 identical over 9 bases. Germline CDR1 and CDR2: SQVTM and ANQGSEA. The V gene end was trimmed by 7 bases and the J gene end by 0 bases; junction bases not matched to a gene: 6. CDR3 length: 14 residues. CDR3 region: CSATTGGMNTEAFF. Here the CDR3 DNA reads TGCAGCGCTACGACAGGGGGAATGAACACTGAAGCTTTCTTT.

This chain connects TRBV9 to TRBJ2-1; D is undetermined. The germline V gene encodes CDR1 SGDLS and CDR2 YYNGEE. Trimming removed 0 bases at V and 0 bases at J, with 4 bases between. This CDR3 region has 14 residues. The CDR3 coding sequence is TGTGCCAGCAGCGTAGCTACCTCCTACAATGAGCAGTTCTTC. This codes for CASSVATSYNEQFF.

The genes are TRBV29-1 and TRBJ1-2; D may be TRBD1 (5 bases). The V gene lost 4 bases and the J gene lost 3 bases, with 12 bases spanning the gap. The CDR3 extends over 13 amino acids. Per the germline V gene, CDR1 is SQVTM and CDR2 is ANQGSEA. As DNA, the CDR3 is TGCAGCGTTGGGGCGGGGGAGCACTATGGCTACACCTTC. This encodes CSVGAGEHYGYTF.

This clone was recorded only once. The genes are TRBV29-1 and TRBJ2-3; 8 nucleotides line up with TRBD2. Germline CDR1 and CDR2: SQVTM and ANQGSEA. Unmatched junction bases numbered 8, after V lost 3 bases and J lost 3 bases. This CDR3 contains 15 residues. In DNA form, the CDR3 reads TGCAGCGTTGACCCACTAGCGGAAGGTACAGATACGCAGTATTTT. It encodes CSVDPLAEGTDTQYF.

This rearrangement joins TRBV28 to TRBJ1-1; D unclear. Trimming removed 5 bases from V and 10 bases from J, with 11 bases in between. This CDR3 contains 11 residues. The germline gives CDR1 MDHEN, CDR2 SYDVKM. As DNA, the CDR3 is TGTGCCAGCAGTGGAGTCGGAGGAGCTTTCTTT. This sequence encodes CASSGVGGAFF.

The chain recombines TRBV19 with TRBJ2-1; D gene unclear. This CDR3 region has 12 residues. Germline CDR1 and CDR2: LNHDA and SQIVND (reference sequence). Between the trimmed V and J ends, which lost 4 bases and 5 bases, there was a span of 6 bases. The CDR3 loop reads CASSRRNNEQFF. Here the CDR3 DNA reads TGTGCCAGTAGTAGGAGAAACAATGAGCAGTTCTTC.

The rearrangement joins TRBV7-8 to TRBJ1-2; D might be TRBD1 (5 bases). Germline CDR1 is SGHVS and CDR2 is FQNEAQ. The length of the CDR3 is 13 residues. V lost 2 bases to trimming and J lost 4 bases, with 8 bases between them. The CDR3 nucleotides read TGTGCCAGCAGCTTAATCGACAGCTATGGCTACACCTTC. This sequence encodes CASSLIDSYGYTF.

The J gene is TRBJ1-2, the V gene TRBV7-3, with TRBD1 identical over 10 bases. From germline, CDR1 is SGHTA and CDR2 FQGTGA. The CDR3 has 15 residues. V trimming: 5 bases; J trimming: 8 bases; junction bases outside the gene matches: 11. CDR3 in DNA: TGTGCCAGCAGCCAAGAAAAGGGGACAGGGGCCGGCTACACCTTC. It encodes CASSQEKGTGAGYTF. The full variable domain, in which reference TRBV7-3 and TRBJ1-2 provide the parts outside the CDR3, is GAGVSQTPSNKVTEKGKYVELRCDPISGHTALYWYRQSLGQGPEFLIYFQGTGAADDSGLPNDRFFAVRPEGSVSTLKIQRTERGDSAVYLCASSQEKGTGAGYTFGSGTRLTVV.